This paragraph covers one T cell receptor beta chain sequence. The antigen is not known. Sequenced by immunoSEQ multiplex PCR; TCRdb stores in-frame clones only, minus some. Among more than 15,000 clones listed, just under 80% were seen once. This record belongs to a study of CD4 T cells in relation to SARS-CoV-2 and coronaviruses. Unexposed donor CD4+ T cells date from 2011-2018, before the COVID-19 pandemic. Isolation of CD4+ T cells took place after around eleven days in culture. This CDR3 has 14 residues. Trimming pared 6 bases from V and 0 bases from J, leaving 9 bases between. The V gene's germline CDR1 is SNHLY and CDR2 FYNNEI.

The rearrangement links TRBV2 to TRBJ1-5; D uncertain. Material for sequencing was CD4+ T cells from PBMCs, cultured in vitro. The origin of this receptor is a human donor in good health. This CDR3 reads CASRSGASNQPQHF. The CDR3, as DNA: TGTGCCAGCAGGAGCGGTGCTAGCAATCAGCCCCAGCATTTT.